Reported below is one T cell receptor (beta chain). CDR1 and CDR2 (germline): SQVTM, ANQGSEA. V shed 5 bases and J shed 2 bases, with 16 bases lying between them. There are 15 residues in the CDR3. This sample was included in a study of early T cells in non-severe SARS-CoV-2 infection. TCRdb re-called the 5' RACE reads through MiXCR, storing one row per CDR3 protein. The repertoire holds around 82,000 distinct CDR3 sequences, about 12% seen once, with roughly 3.6% in the top ten. Material: whole blood. The chain recombines TRBV29-1 with TRBJ2-1; D perhaps matches TRBD2 (6 bases). The TCR comes from an adult who was a healthcare worker with PCR-confirmed SARS-CoV-2 infection or an uninfected control (not recorded which). Here the CDR3 reads CSVMVAVTPYNEQFF. The CDR3 DNA follows: TGCAGCGTTATGGTAGCGGTTACTCCCTACAATGAGCAGTTCTTC.